This T cell receptor beta chain was identified during a study of cytomegalovirus exposure and HLA in healthy donors. In the study overall: The Caucasian-associated ancestry cluster held under 90% of a few hundred genotyped donors. The study's findings and limits: A later analysis showed that HLA-associated TCR beta chains had undergone more clonal expansion than equally common others. Earlier analysis found most TCR beta V segments productive about 87% or about 30% of the time.

The germline CDR1 and CDR2 sequences are MDHEN and SYDVKM. The CDR3 has 15 residues. V was pared by 7 bases and J by 1 base, with 14 bases between. Use of 60 Vbeta and 13 Jbeta primers characterized the PCR. Method: immunoSEQ multiplex PCR; TCRdb's copy keeps in-frame clones and lacks some. Among over 100,000 clones listed, about 70% were seen once. Notes on this clone: The target antigen is unknown.

The chain combines TRBV28 with TRBJ2-1; the D gene is possibly TRBD2 (7 bases). The sample taken for sequencing was PBMCs. The clonotype was recovered from a male donor in good health and CMV-seronegative. CDR3 DNA: TGTGCCAGCACCCAAGGGGGGGCATCCTACAATGAGCAGTTCTTC. It specifies CASTQGGASYNEQFF.